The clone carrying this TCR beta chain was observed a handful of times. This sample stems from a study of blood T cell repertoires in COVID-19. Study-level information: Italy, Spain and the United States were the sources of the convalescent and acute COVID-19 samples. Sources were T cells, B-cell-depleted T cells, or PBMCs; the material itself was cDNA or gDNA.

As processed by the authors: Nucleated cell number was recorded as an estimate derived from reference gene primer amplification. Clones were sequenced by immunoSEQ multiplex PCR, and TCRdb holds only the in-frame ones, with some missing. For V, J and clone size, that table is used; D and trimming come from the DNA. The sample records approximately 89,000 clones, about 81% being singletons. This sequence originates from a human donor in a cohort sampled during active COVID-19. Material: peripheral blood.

The CDR3 coding sequence is TGTGCCAGCTCGCGGACCGGGACAGGGACCAATGAGCAGTTCTTC. Translated, it gives CASSRTGTGTNEQFF. This chain uses TRBV18 with TRBJ2-1, with 9 bases that match TRBD1. Germline CDR1 KGHSH, CDR2 LQKENI. J was trimmed by 6 bases and V by 6 bases; bases with no gene match: 9. CDR3 length: 15 amino acids.